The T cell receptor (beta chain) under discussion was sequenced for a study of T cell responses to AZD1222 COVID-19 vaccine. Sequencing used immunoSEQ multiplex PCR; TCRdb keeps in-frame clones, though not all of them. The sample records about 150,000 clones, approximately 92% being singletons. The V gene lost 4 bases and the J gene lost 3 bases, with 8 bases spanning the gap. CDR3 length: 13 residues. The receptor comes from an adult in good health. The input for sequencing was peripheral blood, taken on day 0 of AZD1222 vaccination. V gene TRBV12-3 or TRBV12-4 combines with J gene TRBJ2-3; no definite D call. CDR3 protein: CASSSPGTDTQYF. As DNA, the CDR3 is TGTGCCAGCAGTTCTCCCGGGACAGATACGCAGTATTTT.